A single sample gave rise to the 21 T cell receptor beta chains below, sequenced in a study of T cell responses to AZD1222 COVID-19 vaccine. Method: immunoSEQ multiplex PCR; TCRdb's copy keeps in-frame clones and lacks some. The sample includes about 66,000 clones, about four fifths of them seen just once. The source material was peripheral blood, sampled on day 0 of MenACWY control vaccination. The receptors were sampled from an adult in good health.

The V call is TRBV6-6, the J call TRBJ1-4, with D unclear. Germline-derived CDR1 and CDR2 are MNHNY and SVGAGI (reference sequence). The CDR3 has 15 amino acids. Trimming left V 0 bases short and J 8 bases short, with 13 bases between. The DNA for the CDR3 is TGTGCCAGCAGTTACTCTACAGCTATGTACGAAAAACTGTTTTTT. This codes for CASSYSTAMYEKLFF.

V is TRBV4-3 and J is TRBJ2-6; D remains unclear. The germline V and J ends were trimmed by 4 bases and 5 bases, with 24 bases remaining between them. The CDR3 loop spans 19 amino acids. CDR1 LGHNA and CDR2 YSLEER come from the germline V gene. The CDR3 spells CASSPVGSATAPWANVLTF. CDR3 sequence (DNA): TGCGCCAGCAGCCCAGTGGGGTCCGCCACCGCACCCTGGGCCAACGTCCTGACTTTC.

The chain links TRBV18 to TRBJ1-1; TRBD1 aligns across 10 bases. V shed 3 bases and J 7 bases; nucleotides not matched to a gene: 5. Germline V gene sequence: CDR1 KGHSH, CDR2 LQKENI. This CDR3 has 14 residues. In DNA, the CDR3 is TGTGCCAGCTCACCTTCGACAGGGGGCCTTGAAGCTTTCTTT. Translation: CASSPSTGGLEAFF.

In its sample, this clone was seen a few times. This rearrangement joins TRBV6-2 or TRBV6-3 to TRBJ2-5, with 14 bases fitting TRBD2. Trimming at V came to 4 bases and at J to 2 bases, leaving 3 bases not matched to a gene. This CDR3 has 16 amino acids. The V gene's germline CDR1 is MNHEY and CDR2 SVGEGT. The CDR3 here is CASSWTSGGTQETQYF. In nucleotides, the CDR3 is TGTGCCAGCAGTTGGACTAGCGGGGGGACTCAAGAGACCCAGTACTTC.

The gene calls are TRBV28 and TRBJ1-1, with 10 bases fitting TRBD1. CDR3 size: 14 residues. V lost 6 bases to trimming and J lost 4 bases; unmatched junction nucleotides: 5. CDR1 is MDHEN, CDR2 SYDVKM, per germline. In nucleotides, the CDR3 is TGTGCCAGCAGCCTAAGGACAGGGGGCACTGAAGCTTTCTTT. Translating gives CASSLRTGGTEAFF.

The rearrangement joins TRBV7-9 to TRBJ1-3; tentative D call: TRBD1 (6 bases). Looked up from germline, CDR1 is SEHNR and CDR2 is FQNEAQ (reference sequence). The CDR3 has 15 amino acids. V was shortened by 4 bases and J by 5 bases, with 15 bases between the two germline ends. The CDR3: CASSSDSQERNTIYF. CDR3 DNA: TGTGCCAGCAGCTCGGACAGTCAAGAGAGAAACACCATATATTTT.

This clone was found once. The chain joins TRBV30 to TRBJ2-7, with TRBD1 matching over 10 bases. The CDR3 is 12 amino acids. V dropped 5 bases and J dropped 6; count of bases not matched to a gene: 4. Germline-derived CDR1 and CDR2 are GTSNPN and SVGIG (reference sequence). The CDR3 here is CAWGQGGSEQYF. The CDR3 bases are TGTGCCTGGGGACAGGGGGGAAGCGAGCAGTACTTC. Filled out from reference TRBV30 and TRBJ2-7, the complete variable domain reads SQTIHQWPATLVQPVGSPLSLECTVEGTSNPNLYWYRQAAGRGLQLLFYSVGIGQISSEVPQNLSASRPQDRQFILSSKKLLLSDSGFYLCAWGQGGSEQYFGPGTRLTVT.

This chain connects TRBV6-5 to TRBJ2-1; 7 bases align to TRBD1. The germline V gene encodes CDR1 MNHEY and CDR2 SVGAGI. With 5 bases clipped from V and 7 bases from J, the junction kept 11 bases outside the gene matches. The length of the CDR3 is 15 residues. The chain's CDR3 is CASSNRGVQGNEQFF. The DNA for the CDR3 is TGTGCCAGCAGTAACAGGGGAGTACAAGGGAATGAGCAGTTCTTC.

The V call is TRBV27, the J call TRBJ2-3; TRBD2 agrees at 7 bases. This CDR3 has 16 amino acids. CDR1 is MNHEY and CDR2 is SMNVEV in the germline V gene (reference sequence). J was trimmed by 2 bases and V by 7 bases; bases with no gene match: 12. The CDR3 DNA reads as TGTGCCAGCACTATGGGGGGGGGAGAACCCACAGATACGCAGTATTTT. Amino acids: CASTMGGGEPTDTQYF.

The V and J genes are TRBV13 and TRBJ1-2, with TRBD1 matching over 9 bases. This CDR3 comprises 14 residues. Germline CDR1 reads PRHDT; CDR2 reads FYEKMQ (reference sequence). V trimming: 5 bases; J trimming: 5 bases; junction bases outside the gene matches: 6. CDR3 coding DNA: TGTGCCAGCAGCGGTCGACAGGGGGTGTATGGCTACACCTTC. It translates to CASSGRQGVYGYTF.

This rearrangement joins TRBV11-2 to TRBJ2-2, with 7 bases matching TRBD2. Unmatched junction bases numbered 2, after V lost 3 bases and J lost 1 base. This CDR3 has 15 residues. From germline, CDR1 is SGHAT and CDR2 FQNNGV. The chain's CDR3 is CASSLTSMNTGELFF. The CDR3 DNA is TGTGCCAGCAGCTTGACTAGCATGAACACCGGGGAGCTGTTTTTT.

The rearrangement uses TRBV2 and TRBJ2-2; tentative D call: TRBD2 (6 bases). Germline V gene sequence: CDR1 SNHLY, CDR2 FYNNEI. Trimming took 5 bases from V and 4 from J, leaving 11 bases between them. The CDR3 totals 14 residues. CDR3 protein: CASSMQAGTGELFF. CDR3 sequence (DNA): TGTGCCAGCAGTATGCAAGCGGGCACCGGGGAGCTGTTTTTT.

This sequence joins TRBV2 and TRBJ1-6; 8 bases are a match to TRBD1. Germline CDR1 SNHLY, CDR2 FYNNEI. Trimming at V came to 6 bases and at J to 14 bases, leaving 6 bases not matched to a gene. This CDR3 has 12 amino acids. The CDR3 DNA sequence: TGTGCCAGCAGCCCACAGGGGGTGTCCCTCCACTTT. This encodes CASSPQGVSLHF.

This clone was detected only a few times. The chain uses TRBV28 and TRBJ1-1; TRBD1 is a possible D gene (5 bases). The CDR3 sequence is 12 residues long. V lost 7 bases and J 4 bases, leaving 10 bases between the germline ends. Germline lookup yields CDR1 MDHEN and CDR2 SYDVKM. CDR3 bases: TGTGCCAGCATCGGGGGATCCACTGAAGCTTTCTTT. Its protein product is CASIGGSTEAFF.

This rearrangement joins TRBV19 to TRBJ2-1; perhaps TRBD2 as D (6 bases). Germline CDR1 LNHDA, CDR2 SQIVND (reference sequence). Trimming stripped 3 bases from V and 7 bases from J, with 19 bases between. The CDR3 loop spans 16 amino acids. The CDR3: CASSISLLALGNEQFF. The DNA for the CDR3 is TGTGCCAGTAGTATTTCCCTTCTAGCGTTAGGAAATGAGCAGTTCTTC.

The V call is TRBV19, the J call TRBJ2-7; 9 bases line up with TRBD1. With 6 bases clipped from V and 4 bases from J, the junction kept 7 bases outside the gene matches. Germline V gene data show CDR1 as LNHDA and CDR2 as SQIVND (reference sequence). This CDR3 spans 14 amino acids. The CDR3 sequence: CASSPGTGFYEQYF. CDR3 nucleotide sequence: TGTGCCAGTAGCCCTGGGACAGGGTTTTACGAGCAGTACTTC.

The chain uses TRBV30 and TRBJ1-1; D is undetermined. There are 16 residues in the CDR3. Trimming took off 3 bases at V and 0 bases at J, with 17 bases between the two ends. Germline CDR1 reads GTSNPN; CDR2 reads SVGIG (reference sequence). Here the CDR3 DNA reads TGTGCCTGGAGATCCCCATTTAAGACGGTGAACACTGAAGCTTTCTTT. Its translation: CAWRSPFKTVNTEAFF.

The chain uses TRBV6-5 and TRBJ2-5; D might be TRBD2 (6 bases). The length of the CDR3 is 13 residues. V shed 9 bases and J shed 2 bases, with 13 bases lying between them. The germline V gene encodes CDR1 MNHEY and CDR2 SVGAGI. The DNA of the CDR3 is TGTGCCAGTGGGGATGGGGGGCAAGAGACCCAGTACTTC. This gives the protein CASGDGGQETQYF.

This rearrangement joins TRBV28 to TRBJ1-1; 7 nucleotides match TRBD1. With 7 bases clipped from V and 12 bases from J, the junction kept 11 bases outside the gene matches. In germline, CDR1 is MDHEN, CDR2 SYDVKM. The CDR3 runs to 12 residues. The CDR3 reads CASTPGRGQTFF. The CDR3 DNA reads TGTGCCAGCACCCCCGGGAGGGGGCAGACTTTCTTT.

The CDR3 sequence: CASSRDRNYGYTF. The CDR3 region has the DNA TGCGCCAGCAGCCGGGACAGGAACTATGGCTACACCTTC. V and J are TRBV5-1 and TRBJ1-2; TRBD1 matches at 8 bases. The CDR3 length is 13 residues. Germline assignment: CDR1 SGHRS and CDR2 YFSETQ. V gave up 4 bases and J gave up 2 bases; unmatched junction bases: 1.

This chain connects TRBV10-3 to TRBJ1-3; D is ambiguous. V was clipped by 0 bases and J by 0 bases, with 12 bases between them. Germline CDR1 reads ENHRY; CDR2 reads SYGVKD. The CDR3 sequence is 17 residues long. The CDR3 is CAISESRQALSGNTIYF. The DNA for the CDR3 is TGTGCCATCAGTGAGTCGAGGCAGGCCCTCTCTGGAAACACCATATATTTT.